Detailed here is one T cell receptor (beta chain). No antigen is known for it. This entry comes from a study of OX40 agonist ivuxolimab in advanced cancers. Study observations and caveats: Among the lowest peripheral clonal expansion occurred in 0.1-3.0 mg/kg partial responders.

Here immunoSEQ multiplex PCR was the method, and the copy in TCRdb shows in-frame clones only, minus some. Here the sample spans 75,000 to 100,000 clones, around nine tenths being singletons. The origin of this receptor is an adult with an advanced solid tumor such as melanoma, head and neck, liver or kidney cancer. Material: CD4+ or CD8+ T cells sorted from blood, obtained in a trial of the OX40 agonist ivuxolimab.

The CDR3 spells CASSISSGAYNEQFF. DNA for the CDR3: TGTGCCAGTAGTATCAGTAGCGGGGCCTACAATGAGCAGTTCTTC. This rearrangement joins TRBV19 to TRBJ2-1, with TRBD2 matching over 8 bases. Germline V gene data show CDR1 as LNHDA and CDR2 as SQIVND (reference sequence). The CDR3 contains 15 residues. V shed 3 bases and J 2 bases; nucleotides not matched to a gene: 3.